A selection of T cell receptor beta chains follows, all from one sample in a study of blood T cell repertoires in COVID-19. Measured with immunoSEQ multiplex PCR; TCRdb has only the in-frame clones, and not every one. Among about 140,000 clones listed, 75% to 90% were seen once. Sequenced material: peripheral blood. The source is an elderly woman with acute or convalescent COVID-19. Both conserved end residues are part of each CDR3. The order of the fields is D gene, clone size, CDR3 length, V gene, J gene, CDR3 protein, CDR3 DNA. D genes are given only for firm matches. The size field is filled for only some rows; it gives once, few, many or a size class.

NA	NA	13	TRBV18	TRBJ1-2	CASSPLADYGYTF	TGTGCCAGCTCACCCTTGGCGGACTATGGCTACACCTTC
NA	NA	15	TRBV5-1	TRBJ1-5	CASSLTGASNQPQHF	TGCGCCAGCAGCTTAACAGGAGCCTCCAATCAGCCCCAGCATTTT
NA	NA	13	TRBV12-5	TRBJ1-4	CASGLEGERKLFF	TGTGCTAGTGGTTTGGAGGGAGAACGGAAACTGTTTTTT
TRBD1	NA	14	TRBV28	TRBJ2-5	CASRSTGAQETQYF	TGTGCCAGCAGATCCACAGGGGCCCAAGAGACCCAGTACTTC
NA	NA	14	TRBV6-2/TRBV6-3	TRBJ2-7	CASRYDSYTYEQYF	TGTGCCAGCAGGTACGACAGTTACACCTACGAGCAGTACTTC
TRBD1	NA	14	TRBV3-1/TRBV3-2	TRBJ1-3	CASSLTGYGNTIYF	TGTGCCAGCAGCCTGACAGGGTACGGGAACACCATATATTTT
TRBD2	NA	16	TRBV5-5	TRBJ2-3	CASSFLAGAPTDTQYF	TGTGCCAGCAGCTTTCTAGCGGGGGCGCCCACAGATACGCAGTATTTT
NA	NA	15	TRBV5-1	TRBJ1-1	CASSYESLMNTEAFF	TGCGCCAGCAGTTATGAGTCTCTCATGAACACTGAAGCTTTCTTT
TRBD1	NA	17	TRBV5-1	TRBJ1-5	CASSLTREDRSYQPQHF	TGCGCCAGCAGCTTGACCCGAGAGGACAGGAGTTATCAGCCCCAGCATTTT
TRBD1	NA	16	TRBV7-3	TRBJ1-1	CASSLGQLGRVTEAFF	TGTGCCAGCAGCTTGGGACAGTTGGGGCGGGTCACTGAAGCTTTCTTT
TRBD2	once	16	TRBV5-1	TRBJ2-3	CASSSSGASSGDTQYF	TGCGCCAGCAGCTCTAGCGGGGCCTCTTCAGGGGATACGCAGTATTTT
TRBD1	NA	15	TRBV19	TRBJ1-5	CASSLGQGRNQPQHF	TGTGCCAGTAGTCTTGGACAGGGCCGCAATCAGCCCCAGCATTTT
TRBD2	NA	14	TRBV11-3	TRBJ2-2	CASSSGGYAGELFF	TGTGCCAGCAGCTCGGGGGGTTACGCCGGGGAGCTGTTTTTT
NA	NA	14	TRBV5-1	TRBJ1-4	CASSLGGLGEKLFF	TGCGCCAGCAGCTTGGGGGGGCTGGGTGAAAAACTGTTTTTT
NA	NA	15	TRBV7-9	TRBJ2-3	CASRRGGWGTDTQYF	TGTGCCAGCAGGAGGGGGGGTTGGGGCACAGATACGCAGTATTTT
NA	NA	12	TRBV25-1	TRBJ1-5	CARTKTEGTQHF	TGTGCCAGGACAAAGACAGAAGGGACCCAGCATTTT
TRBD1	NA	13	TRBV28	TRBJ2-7	CASRGGQGYEQYF	TGTGCCAGCAGGGGCGGACAGGGTTACGAGCAGTACTTC
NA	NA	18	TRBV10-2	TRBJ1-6	CASSESGAGDSYNSPLHF	TGCGCCAGCAGTGAGTCAGGGGCGGGGGACTCCTATAATTCACCCCTCCACTTT
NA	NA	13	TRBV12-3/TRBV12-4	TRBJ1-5	CASSFGGDQPQHF	TGTGCCAGCAGCTTCGGAGGGGATCAGCCCCAGCATTTT
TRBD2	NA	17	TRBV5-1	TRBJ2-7	CASSLGRNAGGSYEQYF	TGCGCCAGCAGCTTGGGACGGAACGCGGGGGGATCCTACGAGCAGTACTTC
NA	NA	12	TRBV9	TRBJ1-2	CASSVTSGGYTF	TGTGCCAGCAGCGTAACTTCCGGGGGCTACACCTTC
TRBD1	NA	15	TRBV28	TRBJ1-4	CASNYQGVQTEKLFF	TGTGCCAGCAACTACCAGGGGGTCCAAACCGAAAAACTGTTTTTT
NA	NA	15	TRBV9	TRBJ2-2	CASSVVGTHTGELFF	TGTGCCAGCAGCGTAGTTGGGACTCACACCGGGGAGCTGTTTTTT
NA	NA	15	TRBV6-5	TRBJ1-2	CASSYNEGASYGYTF	TGTGCCAGCAGTTACAACGAGGGCGCAAGCTATGGCTACACCTTC
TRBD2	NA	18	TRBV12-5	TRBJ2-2	CASGPYSGGARDTGELFF	TGTGCTAGTGGTCCTTATAGCGGGGGGGCTCGGGACACCGGGGAGCTGTTTTTT
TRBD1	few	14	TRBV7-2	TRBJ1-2	CASGAGGRGDGYTF	TGTGCCAGCGGGGCAGGGGGCCGAGGCGATGGCTACACCTTC
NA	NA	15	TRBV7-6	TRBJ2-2	CASSFWGAGTGELFF	TGTGCCAGCAGCTTTTGGGGTGCGGGCACCGGGGAGCTGTTTTTT
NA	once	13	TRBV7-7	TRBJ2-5	CASSRTSGGTQYF	TGTGCTAGCAGCCGGACCTCCGGAGGGACCCAGTACTTC
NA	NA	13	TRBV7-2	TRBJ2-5	CASSRSPAETQYF	TGTGCCAGCAGCAGAAGCCCTGCAGAGACCCAGTACTTC
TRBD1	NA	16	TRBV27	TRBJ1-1	CASSPRLTGGNTEAFF	TGTGCCAGCAGTCCGCGCCTGACAGGGGGGAACACTGAAGCTTTCTTT
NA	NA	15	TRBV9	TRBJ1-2	CASSYARGLDYGYTF	TGTGCCAGCAGCTACGCAAGGGGGTTGGACTATGGCTACACCTTC
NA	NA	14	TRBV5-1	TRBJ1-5	CASSPGTGIQPQHF	TGCGCCAGCAGCCCCGGGACTGGGATCCAGCCCCAGCATTTT
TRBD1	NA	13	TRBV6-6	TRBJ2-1	CASSNLDRDEQFF	TGTGCCAGCAGCAATTTGGACAGGGATGAGCAGTTCTTC
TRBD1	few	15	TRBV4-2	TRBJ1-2	CASSQDGTAAYGYTF	TGTGCCAGCAGCCAAGACGGGACAGCCGCCTATGGCTACACCTTC
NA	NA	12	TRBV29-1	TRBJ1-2	CSGETGDYGYTF	TGCAGCGGTGAAACCGGGGACTATGGCTACACCTTC
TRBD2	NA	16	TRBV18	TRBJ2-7	CASSPDTSGGGGEQYF	TGTGCCAGCTCACCGGATACTAGCGGGGGAGGAGGGGAGCAGTACTTC
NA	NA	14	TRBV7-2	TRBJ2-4	CASSSQTVDALQYF	TGTGCCAGCAGCTCGCAGACAGTGGACGCCCTTCAGTACTTC
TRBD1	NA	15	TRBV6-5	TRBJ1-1	CASSYQGTVNTEAFF	TGTGCCAGCAGTTACCAAGGGACAGTGAACACTGAAGCTTTCTTT
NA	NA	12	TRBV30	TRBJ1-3	CAWSWQGNTIYF	TGTGCCTGGAGCTGGCAGGGTAACACCATATATTTT
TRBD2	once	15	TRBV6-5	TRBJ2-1	CASSSVAGAYNEQFF	TGTGCCAGCAGTTCTGTAGCGGGGGCTTACAATGAGCAGTTCTTC
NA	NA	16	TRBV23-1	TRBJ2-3	CASSQYVGQISHSQYF	TGCGCCAGCAGTCAATACGTTGGGCAGATCTCGCACTCACAGTATTTT
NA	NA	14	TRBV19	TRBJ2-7	CASSPGGRLYEQYF	TGTGCCAGTAGCCCCGGGGGTAGGCTCTACGAGCAGTACTTC
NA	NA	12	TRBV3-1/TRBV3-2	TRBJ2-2	CASSQRFGELFF	TGTGCCAGCAGCCAGCGCTTCGGGGAGCTGTTTTTT
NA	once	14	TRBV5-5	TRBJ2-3	CASSLPQTTDTQYF	TGTGCCAGCAGCTTGCCACAGACCACAGATACGCAGTATTTT
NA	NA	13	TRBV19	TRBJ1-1	CASSIGRRAEAFF	TGTGCCAGTAGTATAGGCAGGAGGGCTGAAGCTTTCTTT
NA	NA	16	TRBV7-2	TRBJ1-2	CASSLAPRGSSYGYTF	TGTGCCAGCAGCTTAGCCCCCAGGGGATCAAGCTATGGCTACACCTTC
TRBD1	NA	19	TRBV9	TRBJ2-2	CASSEQGARFSADTGELFF	TGTGCCAGCAGCGAACAGGGGGCCCGATTCTCCGCGGACACCGGGGAGCTGTTTTTT